This is a list of T cell receptor beta chains from one sample in a study of metastatic and nonmetastatic thyroid tumors. MiXCR re-clonotyped the PCR reads for TCRdb. The profile shows 20,000 or so clones, 22% of them singletons. What was sequenced was tumor tissue. All receptors come from a male donor with papillary thyroid cancer or a benign thyroid nodule (not recorded which). Some clones in this sample may be carry-over from other donors' samples. Both conserved end residues are part of each CDR3. The order of the fields is CDR3 protein, CDR3 DNA, D gene, clone size, J gene, V gene. A D gene is named only where the DNA matches it firmly. A clone size is listed for some rows: how often the clone was seen (once, few, many), or a class if it is expanded.

cdr3_aa: CASSRTSGFTDTQYF
cdr3_nt: TGTGCCAGCAGCAGGACTAGCGGATTCACAGATACGCAGTATTTT
d_call: TRBD2
clone_size: many
j_call: TRBJ2-3
v_call: TRBV6-1

cdr3_aa: CAIRTITDTQYF
cdr3_nt: TGTGCCATCAGAACCATCACAGATACGCAGTATTTT
d_call: -
clone_size: many
j_call: TRBJ2-3
v_call: TRBV10-3

cdr3_aa: CASRKEGRTEAFF
cdr3_nt: TGTGCCAGCAGAAAGGAGGGACGCACTGAAGCTTTCTTT
d_call: -
clone_size: many
j_call: TRBJ1-1
v_call: TRBV7-9

cdr3_aa: CASSEGNTGELFF
cdr3_nt: TGTGCCAGCAGTGAGGGGAACACCGGGGAGCTGTTTTTT
d_call: -
clone_size: many
j_call: TRBJ2-2
v_call: TRBV6-4

cdr3_aa: CASSVNEQFF
cdr3_nt: TGTGCCAGCAGTGTTAATGAGCAGTTCTTC
d_call: -
clone_size: -
j_call: TRBJ2-1
v_call: TRBV28

cdr3_aa: CASSLYDYPSSSYNEQFF
cdr3_nt: TGTGCCAGCAGCTTATACGACTATCCAAGTAGCTCCTACAATGAGCAGTTCTTC
d_call: -
clone_size: -
j_call: TRBJ2-1
v_call: TRBV7-3

cdr3_aa: CASSQDTRIGSSYEQYF
cdr3_nt: TGTGCCAGCAGCCAAGATACGAGGATTGGGTCGTCCTACGAGCAGTACTTC
d_call: -
clone_size: many
j_call: TRBJ2-7
v_call: TRBV14

cdr3_aa: CASSYSYYQETQYF
cdr3_nt: TGTGCCAGCAGTTACTCGTACTATCAAGAGACCCAGTACTTC
d_call: -
clone_size: many
j_call: TRBJ2-5
v_call: TRBV6-5

cdr3_aa: CASRLNSGSNEQFF
cdr3_nt: TGTGCCAGCAGACTAAACAGCGGAAGCAATGAGCAGTTCTTC
d_call: -
clone_size: -
j_call: TRBJ2-1
v_call: TRBV2

cdr3_aa: CASSLSTGELFF
cdr3_nt: TGCGCCAGCAGCTTAAGCACCGGGGAGCTGTTTTTT
d_call: -
clone_size: medium-sized
j_call: TRBJ2-2
v_call: TRBV5-1

cdr3_aa: CASSSNPSFTETLSF
cdr3_nt: TGTGCCAGCAGCTCCAACCCAAGTTTCACAGAGACGCTGTCTTTT
d_call: -
clone_size: -
j_call: TRBJ2-3
v_call: TRBV11-2

cdr3_aa: CASSLAAENTEAFF
cdr3_nt: TGTGCCAGCAGCTTAGCTGCAGAGAACACTGAAGCTTTCTTT
d_call: -
clone_size: many
j_call: TRBJ1-1
v_call: TRBV5-4

cdr3_aa: CSCSYQTQYTF
cdr3_nt: TGTTCCTGCAGTTACCAGACCCAGTACACCTTC
d_call: -
clone_size: -
j_call: TRBJ1-2
v_call: TRBV6-5

cdr3_aa: CATRSVGGSYEQYF
cdr3_nt: TGTGCCACCAGAAGCGTGGGAGGGTCCTACGAGCAGTACTTC
d_call: TRBD2
clone_size: medium-sized
j_call: TRBJ2-7
v_call: TRBV27

cdr3_aa: CASSEAVSRQPQHF
cdr3_nt: TGTGCCAGCAGTGAAGCAGTTTCGCGCCAGCCCCAGCATTTT
d_call: -
clone_size: many
j_call: TRBJ1-5
v_call: TRBV2

cdr3_aa: CSARDSGSGRAKNEQFF
cdr3_nt: TGCAGTGCTAGAGATTCGGGAAGCGGGAGGGCGAAGAATGAACAGTTCTTC
d_call: TRBD2
clone_size: -
j_call: TRBJ2-1
v_call: TRBV20-1

cdr3_aa: CASSLGQGNGYTF
cdr3_nt: TGTGCCAGCAGCCTCGGGCAGGGGAATGGTTACACCTTC
d_call: -
clone_size: few
j_call: TRBJ1-2
v_call: TRBV27

cdr3_aa: CSAILRVSLSEAFF
cdr3_nt: TGCAGTGCTATATTGAGGGTTTCCCTTTCTGAAGCTTTCTTT
d_call: -
clone_size: many
j_call: TRBJ1-1
v_call: TRBV20-1

cdr3_aa: CASSEGYRNQPRHF
cdr3_nt: TGTGCCAGCAGTGAGGGATATAGAAATCAGCCCCGGCATTTT
d_call: -
clone_size: few
j_call: TRBJ1-5
v_call: TRBV6-1

cdr3_aa: CAISSRQVPQETQYF
cdr3_nt: TGTGCCATCAGCTCGAGACAGGTGCCTCAAGAGACCCAGTACTTC
d_call: -
clone_size: few
j_call: TRBJ2-5
v_call: TRBV10-3

cdr3_aa: CSAKNWDFAEETQYF
cdr3_nt: TGTAGTGCTAAGAACTGGGACTTCGCGGAAGAGACCCAGTACTTC
d_call: -
clone_size: -
j_call: TRBJ2-5
v_call: TRBV20-1

cdr3_aa: CAIIEGHEQYF
cdr3_nt: TGTGCCATCATTGAGGGTCACGAGCAGTACTTC
d_call: -
clone_size: -
j_call: TRBJ2-7
v_call: TRBV10-3

cdr3_aa: CASSFSGSGLAKNIQYF
cdr3_nt: TGTGCCAGCAGTTTTTCAGGGAGCGGTTTAGCCAAAAACATTCAGTACTTC
d_call: -
clone_size: medium-sized
j_call: TRBJ2-4
v_call: TRBV28

cdr3_aa: CASSVGTGGGRVEKLFF
cdr3_nt: TGTGCCAGCAGCGTAGGAACAGGTGGGGGGCGCGTTGAAAAACTGTTTTTT
d_call: -
clone_size: many
j_call: TRBJ1-4
v_call: TRBV9

cdr3_aa: CASTPRGQGKNRGLYF
cdr3_nt: TGTGCCAGCACTCCAAGGGGACAGGGTAAAAATAGGGGGCTGTACTTC
d_call: TRBD1
clone_size: few
j_call: TRBJ2-7
v_call: TRBV6-1

cdr3_aa: CASSPDRSPNQPQHF
cdr3_nt: TGTGCCAGCAGCCCGGACAGGTCTCCCAATCAGCCCCAGCATTTT
d_call: TRBD1
clone_size: many
j_call: TRBJ1-5
v_call: TRBV7-2

cdr3_aa: CASSLARTANDEQYF
cdr3_nt: TGTGCCAGCAGCTTAGCAAGGACGGCCAACGACGAGCAGTACTTC
d_call: -
clone_size: -
j_call: TRBJ2-7
v_call: TRBV7-2

cdr3_aa: CASSRLGYNEQFF
cdr3_nt: TGTGCCAGCAGCCGTCTAGGGTACAATGAGCAGTTCTTC
d_call: -
clone_size: many
j_call: TRBJ2-1
v_call: TRBV6-2/TRBV6-3

cdr3_aa: CASSLVDGRAVETQYF
cdr3_nt: TGCGCCAGCAGCTTGGTTGACGGGAGGGCCGTGGAGACCCAGTACTTC
d_call: TRBD2
clone_size: many
j_call: TRBJ2-5
v_call: TRBV5-1

cdr3_aa: CASSPPPSATGELFF
cdr3_nt: TGTGCCAGCTCACCACCCCCGTCGGCAACTGGGGAGCTGTTTTTT
d_call: -
clone_size: -
j_call: TRBJ2-2
v_call: TRBV18